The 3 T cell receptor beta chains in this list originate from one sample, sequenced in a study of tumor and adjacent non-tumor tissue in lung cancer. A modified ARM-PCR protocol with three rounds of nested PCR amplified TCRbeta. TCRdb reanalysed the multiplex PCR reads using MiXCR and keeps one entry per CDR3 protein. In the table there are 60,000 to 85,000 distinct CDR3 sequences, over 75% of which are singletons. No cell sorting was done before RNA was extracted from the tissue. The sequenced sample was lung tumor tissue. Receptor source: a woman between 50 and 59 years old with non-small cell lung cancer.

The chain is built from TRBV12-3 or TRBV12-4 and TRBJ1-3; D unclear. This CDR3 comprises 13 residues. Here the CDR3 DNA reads TGTGGCACTCAAAGGACGTCTGGAAACACCATATATTTT. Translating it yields CGTQRTSGNTIYF.

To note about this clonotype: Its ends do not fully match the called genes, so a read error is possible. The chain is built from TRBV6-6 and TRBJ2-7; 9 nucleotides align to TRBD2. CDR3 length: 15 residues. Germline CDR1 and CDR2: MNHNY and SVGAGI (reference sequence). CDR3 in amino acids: CASNYLSTSGYEQYF. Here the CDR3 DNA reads TGTGCCAGCAATTACTTGTCGACTAGCGGCTACGAGCAGTACTTC.

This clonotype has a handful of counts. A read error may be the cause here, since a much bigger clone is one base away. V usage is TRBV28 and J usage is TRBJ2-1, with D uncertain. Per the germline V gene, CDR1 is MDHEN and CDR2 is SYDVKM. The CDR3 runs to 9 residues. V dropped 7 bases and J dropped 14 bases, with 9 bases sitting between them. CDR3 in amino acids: CASTLVEFF. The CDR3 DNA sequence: TGTGCCAGCACCCTAGTGGAGTTCTTC.